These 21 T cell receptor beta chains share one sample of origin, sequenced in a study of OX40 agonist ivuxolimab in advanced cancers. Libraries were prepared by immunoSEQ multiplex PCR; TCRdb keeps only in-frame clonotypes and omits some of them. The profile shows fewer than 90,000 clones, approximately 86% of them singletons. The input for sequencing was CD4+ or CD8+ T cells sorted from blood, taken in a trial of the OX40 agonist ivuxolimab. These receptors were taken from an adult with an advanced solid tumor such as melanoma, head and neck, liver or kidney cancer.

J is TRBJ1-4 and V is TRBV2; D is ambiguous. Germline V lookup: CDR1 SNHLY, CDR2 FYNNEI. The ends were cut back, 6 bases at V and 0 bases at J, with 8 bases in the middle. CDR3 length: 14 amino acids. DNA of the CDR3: TGTGCCAGCAGAAACACCGCAACTAATGAAAAACTGTTTTTT. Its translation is CASRNTATNEKLFF.

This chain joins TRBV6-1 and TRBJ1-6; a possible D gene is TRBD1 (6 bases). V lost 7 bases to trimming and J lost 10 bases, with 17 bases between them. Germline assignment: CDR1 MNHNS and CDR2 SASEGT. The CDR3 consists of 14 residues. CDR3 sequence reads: CASTGRGRGSPLHF. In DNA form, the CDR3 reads TGTGCCAGCACTGGGCGGGGGCGAGGGTCACCCCTCCACTTT.

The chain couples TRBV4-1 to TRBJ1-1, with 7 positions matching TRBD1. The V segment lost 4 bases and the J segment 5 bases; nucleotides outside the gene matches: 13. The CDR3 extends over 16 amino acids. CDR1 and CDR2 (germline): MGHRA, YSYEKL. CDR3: CASSPNSGQWSTEAFF. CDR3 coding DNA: TGCGCCAGCAGCCCAAACTCGGGACAGTGGAGTACTGAAGCTTTCTTT.

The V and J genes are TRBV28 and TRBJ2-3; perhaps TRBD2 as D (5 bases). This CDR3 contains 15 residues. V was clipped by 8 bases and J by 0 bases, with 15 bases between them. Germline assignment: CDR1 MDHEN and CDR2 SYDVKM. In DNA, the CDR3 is TGTGCCAGCGGACTCCTTCTGGACAGCACAGATACGCAGTATTTT. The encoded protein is CASGLLLDSTDTQYF.

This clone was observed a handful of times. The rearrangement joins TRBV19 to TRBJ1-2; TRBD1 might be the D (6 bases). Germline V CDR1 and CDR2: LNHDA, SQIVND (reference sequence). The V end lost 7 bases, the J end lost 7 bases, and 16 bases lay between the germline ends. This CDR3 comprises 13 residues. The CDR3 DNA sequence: TGTGCCAGTAACATACAGGGAACGGGTGGCTACACCTTC. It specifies CASNIQGTGGYTF.

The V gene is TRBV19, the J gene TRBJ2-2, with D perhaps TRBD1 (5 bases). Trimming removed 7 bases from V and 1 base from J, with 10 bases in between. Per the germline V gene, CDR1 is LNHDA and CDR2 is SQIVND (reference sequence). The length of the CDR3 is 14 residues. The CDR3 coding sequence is TGTGCCAGTACCCCAGGACAGAACACCGGGGAGCTGTTTTTT. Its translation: CASTPGQNTGELFF. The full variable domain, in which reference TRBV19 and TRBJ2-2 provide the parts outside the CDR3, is DGGITQSPKYLFRKEGQNVTLSCEQNLNHDAMYWYRQDPGQGLRLIYYSQIVNDFQKGDIAEGYSVSREKKESFPLTVTSAQKNPTAFYLCASTPGQNTGELFFGEGSRLTVL.

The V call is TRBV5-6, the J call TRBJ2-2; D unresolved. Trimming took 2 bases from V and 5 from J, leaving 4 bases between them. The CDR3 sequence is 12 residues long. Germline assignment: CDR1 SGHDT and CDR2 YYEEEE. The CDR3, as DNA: TGTGCCAGCAGCTTACATACCGGGGAGCTGTTTTTT. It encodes CASSLHTGELFF.

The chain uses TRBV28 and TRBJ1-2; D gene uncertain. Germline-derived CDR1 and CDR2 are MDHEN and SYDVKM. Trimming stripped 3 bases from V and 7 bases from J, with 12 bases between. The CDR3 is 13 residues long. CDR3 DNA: TGTGCCAGCAGTTTTAGAGGGAGAAGTGGCTACACCTTC. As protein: CASSFRGRSGYTF.

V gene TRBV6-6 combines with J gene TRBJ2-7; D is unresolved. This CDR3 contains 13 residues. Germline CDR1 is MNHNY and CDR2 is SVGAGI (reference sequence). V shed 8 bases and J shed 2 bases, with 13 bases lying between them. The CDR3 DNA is TGTGCCAGCGCCGACACAGTGACCTACGAGCAGTACTTC. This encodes CASADTVTYEQYF.

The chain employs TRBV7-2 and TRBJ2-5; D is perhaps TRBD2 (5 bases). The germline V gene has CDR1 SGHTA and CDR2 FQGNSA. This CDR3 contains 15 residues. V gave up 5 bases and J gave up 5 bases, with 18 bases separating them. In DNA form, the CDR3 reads TGTGCCAGCAGCCCACGGGGTCGTGAGGGTGAGACCCAGTACTTC. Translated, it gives CASSPRGREGETQYF.

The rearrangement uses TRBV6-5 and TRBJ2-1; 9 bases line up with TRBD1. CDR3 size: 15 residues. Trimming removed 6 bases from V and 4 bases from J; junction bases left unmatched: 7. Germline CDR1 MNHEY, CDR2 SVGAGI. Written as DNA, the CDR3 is TGTGCCAGCAGGCCCGGACAGGGGAGATACAATGAGCAGTTCTTC. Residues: CASRPGQGRYNEQFF.

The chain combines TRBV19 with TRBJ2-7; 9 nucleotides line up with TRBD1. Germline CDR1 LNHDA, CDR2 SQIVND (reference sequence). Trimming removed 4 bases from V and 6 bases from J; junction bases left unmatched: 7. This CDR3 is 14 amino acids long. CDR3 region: CASSTTGGAVEQYV. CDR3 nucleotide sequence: TGTGCCAGTAGTACTACAGGGGGCGCAGTCGAGCAGTACGTC.

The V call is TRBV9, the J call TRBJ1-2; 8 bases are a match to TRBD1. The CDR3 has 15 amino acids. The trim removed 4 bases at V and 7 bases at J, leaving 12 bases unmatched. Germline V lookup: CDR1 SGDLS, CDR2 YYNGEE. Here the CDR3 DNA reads TGTGCCAGCAGCCCAGACGGACAGGGCCTCATTGGCTACACCTTC. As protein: CASSPDGQGLIGYTF. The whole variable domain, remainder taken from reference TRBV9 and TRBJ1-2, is DSGVTQTPKHLITATGQRVTLRCSPRSGDLSVYWYQQSLDQGLQFLIQYYNGEERAKGNILERFSAQQFPDLHSELNLSSLELGDSALYFCASSPDGQGLIGYTFGSGTRLTVV.

The CDR3 sequence: CASSILAKNIQYF. The CDR3 coding sequence is TGTGCCAGCAGCATACTAGCCAAAAACATTCAGTACTTC. The J gene is TRBJ2-4, the V gene TRBV7-2; no firm D call. CDR1 and CDR2 from the germline V gene are SGHTA and FQGNSA. CDR3 size: 13 residues. Deletions cut 5 bases from V and 0 bases from J, with 5 bases between.

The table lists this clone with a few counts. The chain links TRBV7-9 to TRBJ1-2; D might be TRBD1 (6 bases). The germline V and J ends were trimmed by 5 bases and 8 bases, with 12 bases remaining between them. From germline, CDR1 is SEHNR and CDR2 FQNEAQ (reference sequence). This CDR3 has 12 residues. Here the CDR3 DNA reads TGTGCCAGCAGCCCACGGACAGAGGGCTACACCTTC. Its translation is CASSPRTEGYTF.

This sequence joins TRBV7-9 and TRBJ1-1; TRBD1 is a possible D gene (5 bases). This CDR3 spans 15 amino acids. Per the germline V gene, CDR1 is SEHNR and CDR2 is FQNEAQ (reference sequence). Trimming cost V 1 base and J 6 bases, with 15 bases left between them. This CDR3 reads CASSLDRWGRAEAFF. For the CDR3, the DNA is TGTGCCAGCAGCTTAGACAGGTGGGGTCGGGCTGAAGCTTTCTTT.

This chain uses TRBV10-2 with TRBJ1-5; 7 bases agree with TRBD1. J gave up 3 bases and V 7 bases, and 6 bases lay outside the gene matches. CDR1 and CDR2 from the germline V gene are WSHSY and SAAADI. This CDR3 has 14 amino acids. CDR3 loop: CASKVGQDNQPQHF. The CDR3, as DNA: TGCGCCAGCAAGGTCGGACAGGACAATCAGCCCCAGCATTTT.

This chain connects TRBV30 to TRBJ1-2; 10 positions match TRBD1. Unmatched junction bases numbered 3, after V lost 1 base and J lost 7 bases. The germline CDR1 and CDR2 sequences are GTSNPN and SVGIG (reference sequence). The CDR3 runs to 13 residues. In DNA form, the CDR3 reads TGTGCCTGGAGTGGACAGGGGGCAGGTGGCTACACCTTC. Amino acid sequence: CAWSGQGAGGYTF. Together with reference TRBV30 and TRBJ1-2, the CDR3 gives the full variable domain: SQTIHQWPATLVQPVGSPLSLECTVEGTSNPNLYWYRQAAGRGLQLLFYSVGIGQISSEVPQNLSASRPQDRQFILSSKKLLLSDSGFYLCAWSGQGAGGYTFGSGTRLTVV.

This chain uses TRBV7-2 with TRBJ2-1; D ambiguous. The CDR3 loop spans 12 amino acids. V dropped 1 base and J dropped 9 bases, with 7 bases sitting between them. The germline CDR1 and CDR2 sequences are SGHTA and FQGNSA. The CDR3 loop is CASSLDLSEQFF. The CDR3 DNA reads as TGTGCCAGCAGCTTAGACTTATCTGAGCAGTTCTTC.

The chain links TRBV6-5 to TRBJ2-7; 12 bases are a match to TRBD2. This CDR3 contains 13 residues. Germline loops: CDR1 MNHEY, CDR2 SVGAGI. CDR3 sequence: CASTRTSGVPFVV. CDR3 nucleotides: TGTGCCAGCACCCGGACTAGCGGGGTACCTTTCGTCGTC.

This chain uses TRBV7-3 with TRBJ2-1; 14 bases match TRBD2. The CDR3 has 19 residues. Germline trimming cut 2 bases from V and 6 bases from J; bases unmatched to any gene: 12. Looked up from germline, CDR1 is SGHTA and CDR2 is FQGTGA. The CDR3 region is CASSLELPGTSGGLNEQFF. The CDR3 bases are TGTGCCAGCAGCTTAGAACTTCCCGGGACTAGCGGGGGCCTCAATGAGCAGTTCTTC.